This TCR beta chain was identified during a study of T cells expressing NK-cell markers. Study in general: Source material for TCR beta repertoires consisted of sorted CD3+CD56+NKG2C+, CD3+CD56+NKG2C- and CD3+CD56-NKG2C+ T cells. In the group of eight sequenced donors, seven were HCMV-seropositive and one was seronegative.

Whole-study findings and limits: These same clonotypes (in a few donors) also led the CD3+CD56-NKG2C+ fraction.

In regard to this clonotype: What it binds is unknown.

The CDR3 contains 17 residues. Using the 5' RACE reads, TCRdb records one entry per CDR3 protein without DNA. The listing records 440,000 or so distinct CDR3 sequences. This receptor was identified in a woman between 18 and 75 years old in good health. The specimen was blood T cells: a sorted CD56 or NKG2C T cell subset, CD4+ or CD8+ T cells, or bulk PBMC T cells (not recorded which). This rearrangement joins TRBV12-3 or TRBV12-4 to TRBJ2-2; the TCRdb D gene call, TRBD1, has no DNA to confirm it. The CDR3 sequence is CASSFPNDSENTGELFF.